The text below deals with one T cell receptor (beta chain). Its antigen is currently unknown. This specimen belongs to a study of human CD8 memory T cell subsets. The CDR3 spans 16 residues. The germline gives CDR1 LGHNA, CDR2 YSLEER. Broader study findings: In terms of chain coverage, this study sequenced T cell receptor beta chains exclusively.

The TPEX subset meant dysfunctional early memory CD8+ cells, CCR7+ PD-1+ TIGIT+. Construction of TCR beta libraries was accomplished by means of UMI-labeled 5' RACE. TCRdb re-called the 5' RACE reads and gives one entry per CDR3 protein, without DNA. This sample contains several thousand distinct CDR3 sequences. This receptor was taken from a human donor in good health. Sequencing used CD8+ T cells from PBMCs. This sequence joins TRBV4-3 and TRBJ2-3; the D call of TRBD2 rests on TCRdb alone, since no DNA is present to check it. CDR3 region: CASSQDSSGSADTQYF.